This T cell receptor beta chain is from a study of blood T cell repertoires in COVID-19 (dated by TCRdb to the early 2020s). Background for the entire study: Samples covering the acute and convalescent phases of COVID-19 were provided by collaborators in the United States, Italy and Spain. The material from the prospective study consisted of cDNA or gDNA derived from T cells, B-cell-depleted T cells, or PBMCs. The dataset comprised deeply sampled blood TCRbeta repertoires from subjects exposed to, actively infected with, or recovered from COVID-19. The repertoires were released in a freely available public database intended as a resource for research on the immune response to SARS-CoV-2. Samples were obtained from the ongoing ImmuneRACE study (first 160 participants) and from about 1,300 subjects provided by 6 global collaborators. A de-identified subject ID, COVID-19 status, age in years and sex were almost always included in the sample metadata. Where available, HLA class I and class II types were obtained from metadata supplied by the sample provider rather than from assay-based typing. The paper's findings and limits, for the study overall: The amount of clinical and demographic metadata varied by source and participant and was provided uncurated.

In regard to this clone: Its antigen is still unknown. Base qualities are not provided; no much larger clone lies one nucleotide away.

Each collaborating institution followed its own protocols to collect whole blood in K2EDTA tubes. Collaborator samples were shipped for TCRbeta analysis as frozen whole blood, isolated PBMCs, or DNA extracted from either sample type. The immunoSEQ Assay, a bias-controlled multiplex PCR, was used to amplify TCRbeta CDR3 regions from genomic DNA. Under the source paper's analysis protocol: Within the assay, amplification of reference gene primers was used to estimate how many nucleated cells each sample contained. Sequence reads were collapsed and filtered to measure the absolute abundance of every unique TCRbeta CDR3 rearrangement. For each sample, productive Simpson clonality was calculated as the square root of Simpson's diversity index over productive rearrangements. As stored in TCRdb, this immuneACCESS dataset retains in-frame rearrangements with V and J assigned. A fraction of the clones does not appear; measured against another copy, unresolved V genes explain less than half of the discrepancy, and the remainder lacks a known reason. The DNA was the basis for D and trimming; V, J and clone size are from that table. The sample yields 70,000 to 95,000 clones; approximately 86% were counted once. The top ten hold about an eighth of the sample.

The sample was peripheral blood. The receptor was isolated from an older woman with active or convalescent COVID-19.

The CDR3 protein: CASSLIQGYGYTF. In nucleotides, the sequence is TGTGCCAGCAGCTTAATACAGGGATATGGCTACACCTTC. The chain couples TRBV7-2 to TRBJ1-2; possibly the D gene is TRBD1, per 6 matching bases. CDR1 and CDR2, per the germline V gene, are SGHTA and FQGNSA. The CDR3 contains 13 residues, cysteine and phenylalanine counted. Only the CDR3 DNA is retained, 39 bases long and in frame from the first base. V is pared back by 2 bases and J by 5 bases, with 9 bases lying between the germline termini. Extended through the reference TRBV7-2 and TRBJ1-2 proteins, this CDR3 yields the full variable domain: GAGVSQSPSNKVTEKGKDVELRCDPISGHTALYWYRQSLGQGLEFLIYFQGNSAPDKSGLPSDRFSAERTGGSVSTLTIQRTQQEDSAVYLCASSLIQGYGYTFGSGTRLTVV.